The entry below describes one TCR beta chain. The target antigen is unknown. Reverse transcription of extracted RNA yielded cDNA, which provided the sequencing template. Data came from immunoSEQ multiplex PCR; TCRdb stores just in-frame clones and leaves some out. The data contain 140,000 to 150,000 clones, 54% of them singletons. This sample is part of a study of CD8+ T cells in alopecia areata. General study points: Greater clonality was observed in lesional scalp samples, especially alopecia totalis/universalis, versus normal scalp.

This CDR3 contains 11 residues. Germline CDR1 SGHAT, CDR2 FQNNGV. The V and J ends lost 4 bases and 5 bases respectively, with 5 bases between them. Described treatment: oral pan-JAK inhibitor, 5-10 mg twice daily. In alopecia areata patients, both lesional scalp punch biopsies and peripheral blood were collected. Sorted out of PBMCs were CD4+ T cells and CD8+ T cells. The specimen was CD8+ T cells sorted from blood, collected at week 4, from a patient treated with tofacitinib. The chain couples TRBV11-2 to TRBJ1-2; no clear D. The receptor was isolated from a human donor with alopecia areata. The CDR3 sequence is CASSSSYGYTF. DNA for the CDR3: TGTGCCAGCAGCTCTAGTTATGGCTACACCTTC.